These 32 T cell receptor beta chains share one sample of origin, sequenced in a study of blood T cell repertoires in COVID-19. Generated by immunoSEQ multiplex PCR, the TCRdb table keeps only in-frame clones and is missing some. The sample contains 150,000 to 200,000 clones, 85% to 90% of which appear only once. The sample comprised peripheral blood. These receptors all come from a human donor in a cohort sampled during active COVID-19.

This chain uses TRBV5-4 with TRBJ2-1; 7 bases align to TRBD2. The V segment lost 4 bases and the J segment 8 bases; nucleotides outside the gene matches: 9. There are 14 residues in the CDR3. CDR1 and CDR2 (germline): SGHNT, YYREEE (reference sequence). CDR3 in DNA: TGTGCCAGCAGCAGCGGGGAAGTTGTGGATGAGCAGTTCTTC. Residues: CASSSGEVVDEQFF.

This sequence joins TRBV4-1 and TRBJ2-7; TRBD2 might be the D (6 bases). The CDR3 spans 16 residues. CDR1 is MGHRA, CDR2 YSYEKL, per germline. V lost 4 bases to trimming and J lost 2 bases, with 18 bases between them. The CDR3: CASSPREDLTTYEQYF. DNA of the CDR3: TGCGCCAGCAGCCCAAGGGAGGACCTGACCACCTACGAGCAGTACTTC.

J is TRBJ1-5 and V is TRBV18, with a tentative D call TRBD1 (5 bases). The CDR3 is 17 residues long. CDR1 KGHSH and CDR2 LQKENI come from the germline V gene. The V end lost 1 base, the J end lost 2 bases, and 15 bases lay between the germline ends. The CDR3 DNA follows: TGTGCCAGCTCACCACTCCCCCGGGGGAGCGGCAATCAGCCCCAGCATTTT. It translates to CASSPLPRGSGNQPQHF.

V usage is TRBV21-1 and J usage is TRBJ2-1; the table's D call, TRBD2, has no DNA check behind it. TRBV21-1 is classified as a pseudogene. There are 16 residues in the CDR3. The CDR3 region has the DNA TGTGCCAGCAGCAAAGAGGATAGCGGGAGAGGTAATGAGCAGTTCTTC. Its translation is CASSKEDSGRGNEQFF.

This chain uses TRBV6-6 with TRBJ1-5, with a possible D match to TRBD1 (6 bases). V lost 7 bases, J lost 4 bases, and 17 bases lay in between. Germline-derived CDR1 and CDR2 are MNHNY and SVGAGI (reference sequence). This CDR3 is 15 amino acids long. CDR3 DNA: TGTGCCAGCACTACAGGGTATTCGAATAATCAGCCCCAGCATTTT. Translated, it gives CASTTGYSNNQPQHF.

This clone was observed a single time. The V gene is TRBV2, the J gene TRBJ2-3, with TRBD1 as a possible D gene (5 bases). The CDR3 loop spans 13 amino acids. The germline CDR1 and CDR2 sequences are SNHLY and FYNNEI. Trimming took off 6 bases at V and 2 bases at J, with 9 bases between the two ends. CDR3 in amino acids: CASSQGSTDTQYF. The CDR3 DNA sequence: TGTGCCAGCAGCCAGGGCTCCACAGATACGCAGTATTTT.

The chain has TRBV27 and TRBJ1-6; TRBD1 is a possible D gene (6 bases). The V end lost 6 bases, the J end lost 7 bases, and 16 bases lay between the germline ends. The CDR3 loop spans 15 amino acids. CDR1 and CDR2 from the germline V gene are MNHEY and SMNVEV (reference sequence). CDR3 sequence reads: CASSWGGHQNSPLHF. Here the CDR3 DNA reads TGTGCCAGCAGCTGGGGGGGACATCAGAATTCACCCCTCCACTTT.

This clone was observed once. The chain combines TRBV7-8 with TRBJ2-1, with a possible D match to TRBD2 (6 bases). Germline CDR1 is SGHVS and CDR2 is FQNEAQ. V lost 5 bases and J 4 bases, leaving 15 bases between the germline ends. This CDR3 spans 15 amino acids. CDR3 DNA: TGTGCCAGCAGCAACCGGGACTCATCTTACAATGAGCAGTTCTTC. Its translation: CASSNRDSSYNEQFF.

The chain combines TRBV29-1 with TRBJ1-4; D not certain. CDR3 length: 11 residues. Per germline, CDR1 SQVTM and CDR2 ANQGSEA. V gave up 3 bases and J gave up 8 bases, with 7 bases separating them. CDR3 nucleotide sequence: TGCAGCGTTGACCGCGGAGAAAAACTGTTTTTT. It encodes CSVDRGEKLFF.

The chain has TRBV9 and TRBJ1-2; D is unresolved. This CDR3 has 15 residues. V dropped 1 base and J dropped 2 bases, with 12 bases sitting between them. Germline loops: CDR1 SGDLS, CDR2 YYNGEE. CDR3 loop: CASSVSGRQNYGYTF. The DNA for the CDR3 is TGTGCCAGCAGCGTAAGTGGGAGGCAGAACTATGGCTACACCTTC. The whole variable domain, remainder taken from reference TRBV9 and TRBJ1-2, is DSGVTQTPKHLITATGQRVTLRCSPRSGDLSVYWYQQSLDQGLQFLIQYYNGEERAKGNILERFSAQQFPDLHSELNLSSLELGDSALYFCASSVSGRQNYGYTFGSGTRLTVV.

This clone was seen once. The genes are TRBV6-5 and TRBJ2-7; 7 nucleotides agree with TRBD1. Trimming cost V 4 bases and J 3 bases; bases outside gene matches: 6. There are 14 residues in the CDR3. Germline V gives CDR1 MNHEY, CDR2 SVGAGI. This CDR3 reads CASSSAGGRYEQYF. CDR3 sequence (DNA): TGTGCCAGCAGTTCTGCAGGGGGTCGCTACGAGCAGTACTTC.

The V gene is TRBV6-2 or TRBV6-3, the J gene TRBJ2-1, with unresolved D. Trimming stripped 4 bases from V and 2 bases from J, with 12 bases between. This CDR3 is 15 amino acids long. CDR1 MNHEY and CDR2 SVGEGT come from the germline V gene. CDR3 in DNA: TGTGCCAGCAGTTTAACCGAAGCGCCCTACAATGAGCAGTTCTTC. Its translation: CASSLTEAPYNEQFF.

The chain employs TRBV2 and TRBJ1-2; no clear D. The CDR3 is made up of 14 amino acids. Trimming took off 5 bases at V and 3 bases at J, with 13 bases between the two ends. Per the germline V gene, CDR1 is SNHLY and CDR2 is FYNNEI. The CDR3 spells CASSPDSWDYGYTF. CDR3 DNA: TGTGCCAGCAGTCCGGACTCCTGGGACTATGGCTACACCTTC.

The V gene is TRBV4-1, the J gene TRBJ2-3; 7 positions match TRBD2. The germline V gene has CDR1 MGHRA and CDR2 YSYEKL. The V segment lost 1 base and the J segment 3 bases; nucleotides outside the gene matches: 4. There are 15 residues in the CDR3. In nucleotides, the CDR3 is TGCGCCAGCAGCCAAGGCGGGAGCCTTACAGATACGCAGTATTTT. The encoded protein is CASSQGGSLTDTQYF.

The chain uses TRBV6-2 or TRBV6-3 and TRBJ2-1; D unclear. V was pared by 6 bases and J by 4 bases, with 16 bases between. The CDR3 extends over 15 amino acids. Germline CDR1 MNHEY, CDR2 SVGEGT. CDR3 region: CASSPPEYLYNEQFF. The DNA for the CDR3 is TGTGCCAGCAGCCCCCCAGAATACCTTTACAATGAGCAGTTCTTC.

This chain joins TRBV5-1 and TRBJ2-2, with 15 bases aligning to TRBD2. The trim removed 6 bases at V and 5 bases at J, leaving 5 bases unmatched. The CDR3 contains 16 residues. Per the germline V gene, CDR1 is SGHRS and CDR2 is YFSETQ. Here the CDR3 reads CASTPGTSGGTGELFF. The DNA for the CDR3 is TGCGCCAGCACCCCTGGGACTAGCGGGGGGACCGGGGAGCTGTTTTTT.

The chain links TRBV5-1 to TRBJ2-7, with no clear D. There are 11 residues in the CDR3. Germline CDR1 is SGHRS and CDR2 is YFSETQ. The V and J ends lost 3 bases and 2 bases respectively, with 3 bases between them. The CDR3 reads CASSSAYEQYF. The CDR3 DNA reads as TGCGCCAGCAGCTCTGCCTACGAGCAGTACTTC.

This CDR3 reads CASSLRDGSYNEQFF. In DNA form, the CDR3 reads TGTGCCAGCAGTTTGCGGGATGGGTCCTACAATGAGCAGTTCTTC. The chain is built from TRBV28 and TRBJ2-1, with D possibly TRBD2 on 6 matching bases. The germline V gene encodes CDR1 MDHEN and CDR2 SYDVKM. CDR3 length: 15 amino acids. The V end lost 3 bases, the J end lost 1 base, and 10 bases lay between the germline ends. Together with reference TRBV28 and TRBJ2-1, the CDR3 gives the full variable domain: DVKVTQSSRYLVKRTGEKVFLECVQDMDHENMFWYRQDPGLGLRLIYFSYDVKMKEKGDIPEGYSVSREKKERFSLILESASTNQTSMYLCASSLRDGSYNEQFFGPGTRLTVL.

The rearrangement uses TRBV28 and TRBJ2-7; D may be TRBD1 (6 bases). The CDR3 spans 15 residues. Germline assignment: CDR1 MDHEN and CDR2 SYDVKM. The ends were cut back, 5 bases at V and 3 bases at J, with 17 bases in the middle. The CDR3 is CASSASRSRGYEQYF. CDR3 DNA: TGTGCCAGCAGTGCTAGCAGAAGCAGGGGCTACGAGCAGTACTTC.

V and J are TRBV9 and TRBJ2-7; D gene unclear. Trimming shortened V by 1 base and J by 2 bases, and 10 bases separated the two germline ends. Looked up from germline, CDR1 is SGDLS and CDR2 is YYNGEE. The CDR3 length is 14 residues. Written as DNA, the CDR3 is TGTGCCAGCAGCGTACACCCCGAGGCCTACGAGCAGTACTTC. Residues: CASSVHPEAYEQYF. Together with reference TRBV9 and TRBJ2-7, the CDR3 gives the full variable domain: DSGVTQTPKHLITATGQRVTLRCSPRSGDLSVYWYQQSLDQGLQFLIQYYNGEERAKGNILERFSAQQFPDLHSELNLSSLELGDSALYFCASSVHPEAYEQYFGPGTRLTVT.

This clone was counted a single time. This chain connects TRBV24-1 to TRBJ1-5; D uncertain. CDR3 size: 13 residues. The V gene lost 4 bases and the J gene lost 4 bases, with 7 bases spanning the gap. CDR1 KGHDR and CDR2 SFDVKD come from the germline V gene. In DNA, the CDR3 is TGTGCCACCAGTGAGGGCAAAAATCAGCCCCAGCATTTT. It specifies CATSEGKNQPQHF.

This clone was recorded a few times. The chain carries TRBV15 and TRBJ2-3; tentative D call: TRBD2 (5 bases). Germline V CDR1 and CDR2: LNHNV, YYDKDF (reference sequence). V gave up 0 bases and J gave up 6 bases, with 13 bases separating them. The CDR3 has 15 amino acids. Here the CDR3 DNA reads TGTGCCACCAGCAGAGATCCGGCGGGCGTGGATACGCAGTATTTT. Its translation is CATSRDPAGVDTQYF.

The CDR3 spells CASSFSGGANVLTF. The CDR3 DNA is TGTGCCAGCAGCTTTAGCGGCGGGGCCAACGTCCTGACTTTC. This rearrangement joins TRBV7-2 to TRBJ2-6; TRBD2 might be the D (6 bases). Germline V gives CDR1 SGHTA, CDR2 FQGNSA. The CDR3 extends over 14 amino acids. The V and J ends lost 3 bases and 4 bases respectively, with 7 bases between them.

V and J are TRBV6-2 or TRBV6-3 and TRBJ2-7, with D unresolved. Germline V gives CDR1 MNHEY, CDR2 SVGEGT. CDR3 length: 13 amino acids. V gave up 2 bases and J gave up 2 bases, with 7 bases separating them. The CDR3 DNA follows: TGTGCCAGCAGTTACCCTGGGCCCTACGAGCAGTACTTC. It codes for CASSYPGPYEQYF.

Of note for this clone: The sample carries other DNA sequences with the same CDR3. The CDR3 is CASSATGGTEAFF. The CDR3 DNA reads TGTGCCAGTAGTGCAACAGGGGGCACTGAAGCTTTCTTT. V gene TRBV19 combines with J gene TRBJ1-1, with TRBD1 identical over 8 bases. In germline, CDR1 is LNHDA, CDR2 SQIVND (reference sequence). CDR3 size: 13 residues. The V gene end was trimmed by 5 bases and the J gene end by 4 bases; junction bases not matched to a gene: 3.

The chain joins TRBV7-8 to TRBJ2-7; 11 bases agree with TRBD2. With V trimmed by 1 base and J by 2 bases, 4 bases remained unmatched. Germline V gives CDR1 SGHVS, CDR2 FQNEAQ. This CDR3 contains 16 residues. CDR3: CASSLDGSGRAYEQYF. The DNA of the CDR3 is TGTGCCAGCAGCTTAGACGGTAGCGGGAGGGCCTACGAGCAGTACTTC.

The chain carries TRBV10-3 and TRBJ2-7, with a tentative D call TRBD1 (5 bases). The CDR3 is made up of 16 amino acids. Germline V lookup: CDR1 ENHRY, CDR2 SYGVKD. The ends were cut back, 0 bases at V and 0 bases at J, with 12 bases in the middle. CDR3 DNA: TGTGCCATCAGTGAGTCTGGGGCGCCGAGCTCCTACGAGCAGTACTTC. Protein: CAISESGAPSSYEQYF.

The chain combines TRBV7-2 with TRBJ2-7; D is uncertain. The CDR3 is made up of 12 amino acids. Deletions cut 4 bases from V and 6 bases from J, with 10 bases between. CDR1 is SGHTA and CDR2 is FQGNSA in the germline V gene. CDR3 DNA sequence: TGTGCCAGCAGCTCCCTTGCGCGCGAGCAGTACTTC. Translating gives CASSSLAREQYF.

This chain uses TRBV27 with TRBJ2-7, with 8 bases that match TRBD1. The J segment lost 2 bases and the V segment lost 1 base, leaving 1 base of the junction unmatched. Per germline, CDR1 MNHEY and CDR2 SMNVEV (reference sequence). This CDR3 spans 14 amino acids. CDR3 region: CASSLWDRPYEQYF. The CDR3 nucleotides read TGTGCCAGCAGTTTATGGGACAGGCCCTACGAGCAGTACTTC.

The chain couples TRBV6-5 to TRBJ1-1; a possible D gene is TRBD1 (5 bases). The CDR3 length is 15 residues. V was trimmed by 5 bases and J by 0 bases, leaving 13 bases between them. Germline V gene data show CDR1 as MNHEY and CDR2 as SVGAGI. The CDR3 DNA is TGTGCCAGCAGTCCACAAGGGGTAGTGAACACTGAAGCTTTCTTT. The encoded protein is CASSPQGVVNTEAFF.

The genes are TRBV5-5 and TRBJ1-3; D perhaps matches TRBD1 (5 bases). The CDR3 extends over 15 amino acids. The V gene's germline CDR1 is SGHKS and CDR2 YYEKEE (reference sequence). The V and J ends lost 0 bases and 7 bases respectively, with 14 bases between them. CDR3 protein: CASSLEIASGNTIYF. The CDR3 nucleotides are TGTGCCAGCAGCTTGGAAATTGCATCAGGGAACACCATATATTTT.

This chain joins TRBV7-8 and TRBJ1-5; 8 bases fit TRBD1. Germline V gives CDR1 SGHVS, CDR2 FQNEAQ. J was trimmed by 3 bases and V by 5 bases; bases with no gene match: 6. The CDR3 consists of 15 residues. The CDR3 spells CASSRGQEINQPQHF. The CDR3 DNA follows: TGTGCCAGCAGCCGGGGACAGGAGATCAATCAGCCCCAGCATTTT.